Presented here are 2 T cell receptor beta chains from one specimen sequenced in a study of cytomegalovirus exposure and HLA in healthy donors. Use of 60 Vbeta and 13 Jbeta primers characterized the PCR. Sequencing used immunoSEQ multiplex PCR; TCRdb keeps in-frame clones, though not all of them. The data contain roughly 190,000 clones, roughly 80% of them singletons. Sequencing used PBMCs. The receptors come from a woman between 18 and 30 years old in good health and CMV-seronegative.

The chain carries TRBV9 and TRBJ2-2; TRBD1 might be the D (6 bases). The CDR3 is 15 residues long. CDR1 and CDR2 (germline): SGDLS, YYNGEE. V gave up 0 bases and J gave up 2 bases, with 8 bases separating them. This CDR3 reads CASSVVQGNTGELFF. CDR3 DNA sequence: TGTGCCAGCAGCGTAGTACAGGGCAACACCGGGGAGCTGTTTTTT.

The chain is built from TRBV29-1 and TRBJ2-3; TRBD2 matches 11 bases. Germline lookup yields CDR1 SQVTM and CDR2 ANQGSEA. This CDR3 has 17 amino acids. V lost 3 bases and J lost 4; bases outside the gene matches: 12. The CDR3: CSVERIAGGQRADTQYF. CDR3 sequence (DNA): TGCAGCGTTGAGAGGATAGCGGGAGGGCAACGCGCAGATACGCAGTATTTT.